The rows below give T cell receptor beta chains drawn from one sample of a study of cytomegalovirus exposure and HLA in healthy donors. TCRdb's copy holds only in-frame clones and misses some; the assay was immunoSEQ multiplex PCR. The table shows 55,000 to 70,000 clones, with about 93% occurring only once. The sample consisted of PBMCs. The receptors were sampled from a man between 18 and 35 years old in good health and CMV-seronegative. Both conserved end residues are part of each CDR3. Fields, in order: CDR3 protein, CDR3 DNA, V gene, clone size, D gene, J gene. A D gene is named only where the DNA matches it firmly. For some rows the clone size is stated as once, few or many, or as a class when expanded; others skip it.

CSVSRDSGPGNTIYF,TGCAGCGTTAGCCGGGACTCTGGACCTGGAAACACCATATATTTT,TRBV29-1,NA,NA,TRBJ1-3
CASSAAGFYANTGELFF,TGCGCCAGCAGCGCGGCGGGATTCTACGCGAACACCGGGGAGCTGTTTTTT,TRBV5-1,once,NA,TRBJ2-2
CASSGTRRYEQYF,TGCGCCAGCAGCGGGACTAGGAGGTACGAGCAGTACTTC,TRBV5-1,NA,TRBD2,TRBJ2-7
CASSPLAGGPETQYF,TGTGCCAGCAGCCCTCTAGCGGGAGGACCGGAGACCCAGTACTTC,TRBV5-5,NA,TRBD2,TRBJ2-5
CASSEEGLPAEKLFF,TGCGCCAGCAGTGAGGAGGGACTGCCCGCCGAAAAACTGTTTTTT,TRBV10-1,NA,NA,TRBJ1-4
CAWSPGTGGSGNTIYF,TGTGCCTGGAGCCCCGGGACAGGGGGCTCCGGAAACACCATATATTTT,TRBV30,NA,TRBD1,TRBJ1-3
CATSRDRVGNTEAFF,TGTGCCACCAGCAGGGACAGGGTGGGGAACACTGAAGCTTTCTTT,TRBV15,NA,TRBD1,TRBJ1-1
CASRDRGQGRAFF,TGTGCCAGCAGGGACAGGGGGCAGGGAAGAGCTTTCTTT,TRBV2,NA,TRBD1,TRBJ1-1
CAISAGMSDRQVNYGYTF,TGTGCCATCAGTGCCGGTATGTCGGACAGGCAGGTCAACTATGGCTACACCTTC,TRBV10-3,NA,TRBD1,TRBJ1-2
CAWSPQGSGNTIYF,TGTGCCTGGAGTCCACAGGGCTCTGGAAACACCATATATTTT,TRBV30,NA,NA,TRBJ1-3
CASSPGPEGITSGANVLTF,TGTGCCAGCAGTCCAGGACCCGAGGGTATCACCTCTGGGGCCAACGTCCTGACTTTC,TRBV28,few,NA,TRBJ2-6
CASSVTGNYGYTF,TGTGCCAGCAGCGTCACAGGGAACTATGGCTACACCTTC,TRBV9,NA,NA,TRBJ1-2
CASSLDRVDGNTIYF,TGTGCCAGCAGCTTGGACAGGGTCGACGGAAACACCATATATTTT,TRBV5-6,NA,NA,TRBJ1-3
CASSAGGGPDIQYF,TGCGCCAGCAGCGCGGGGGGAGGGCCGGACATTCAGTACTTC,TRBV5-1,NA,TRBD2,TRBJ2-4
CASSESGGLPGQETQYF,TGCGCCAGCAGTGAGTCAGGGGGACTACCGGGCCAAGAGACCCAGTACTTC,TRBV10-1,NA,NA,TRBJ2-5
CAWTTGTGNTEAFF,TGTGCCTGGACTACCGGGACAGGGAACACTGAAGCTTTCTTT,TRBV30,NA,TRBD1,TRBJ1-1
CASSEYPSSGNTIYF,TGTGCCAGCAGTGAATATCCCAGCTCTGGAAACACCATATATTTT,TRBV2,once,NA,TRBJ1-3
CASSTLRDLNTGELFF,TGTGCCAGCAGCACTCTCCGGGACTTGAACACCGGGGAGCTGTTTTTT,TRBV5-5,NA,NA,TRBJ2-2
CASRQGPVTEAFF,TGCGCCAGCCGACAGGGCCCGGTCACTGAAGCTTTCTTT,TRBV5-1,NA,TRBD1,TRBJ1-1
CASSLRPEPSGRANTGELFF,TGTGCCAGCAGTCTCCGCCCTGAGCCGAGCGGGAGGGCGAACACCGGGGAGCTGTTTTTT,TRBV27,NA,TRBD2,TRBJ2-2
CASSLGQGTPWEYF,TGTGCCAGCAGCCTAGGACAGGGGACTCCCTGGGAGTATTTT,TRBV5-6,NA,TRBD1,TRBJ2-3
CASISLAGSSYNEQFF,TGTGCCAGCATCTCATTAGCGGGGAGCTCCTACAATGAGCAGTTCTTC,TRBV28,once,TRBD2,TRBJ2-1
CAWEGHPNEKLFF,TGTGCCTGGGAGGGACATCCGAATGAAAAACTGTTTTTT,TRBV30,NA,NA,TRBJ1-4
CASSLQVNTEAFF,TGTGCCAGCAGCCTACAGGTGAACACTGAAGCTTTCTTT,TRBV28,NA,NA,TRBJ1-1
CATKSDLGSDYGYTF,TGTGCCACCAAATCAGACTTGGGTTCGGACTATGGCTACACCTTC,TRBV6-1,once,NA,TRBJ1-2
CASSPSSGLAGERDTQYF,TGTGCCAGCAGTCCATCCTCGGGACTAGCGGGAGAGAGAGATACGCAGTATTTT,TRBV28,NA,TRBD2,TRBJ2-3
CASSEGQGSVEKLFF,TGTGCCAGCAGTGAAGGGCAGGGATCCGTTGAAAAACTGTTTTTT,TRBV6-1,once,NA,TRBJ1-4
CASSRQGLTNEKLFF,TGTGCCAGCAGTCGACAGGGTTTGACTAATGAAAAACTGTTTTTT,TRBV28,NA,TRBD1,TRBJ1-4
CASSPPGQSGWDTEAFF,TGTGCCAGCTCACCACCGGGACAGTCGGGTTGGGACACTGAAGCTTTCTTT,TRBV18,few,TRBD1,TRBJ1-1
CASSPDSYSYNEQFF,TGCGCCAGCAGCCCGGACAGTTACTCCTACAATGAGCAGTTCTTC,TRBV5-1,NA,NA,TRBJ2-1
CASSERGWPMNTEAFF,TGTGCCAGCAGTGAACGGGGGTGGCCTATGAACACTGAAGCTTTCTTT,TRBV2,NA,NA,TRBJ1-1
CASSPTREGTGELFF,TGTGCCAGCAGCCCCACCAGGGAGGGGACCGGGGAGCTGTTTTTT,TRBV7-2,NA,TRBD2,TRBJ2-2
CASSQTGGNTEAFF,TGTGCCAGCAGCCAGACAGGGGGGAACACTGAAGCTTTCTTT,TRBV4-2,NA,TRBD1,TRBJ1-1
CASSSGLGNEKLFF,TGTGCCAGCAGCTCGGGACTGGGGAATGAAAAACTGTTTTTT,TRBV7-8,once,NA,TRBJ1-4
CASSPRQGAAYEQYF,TGTGCCAGCAGTCCCCGACAGGGGGCGGCCTACGAGCAGTACTTC,TRBV27,NA,TRBD1,TRBJ2-7
CASRPGQGLWGYTF,TGTGCCAGTAGGCCGGGACAGGGACTGTGGGGCTACACCTTC,TRBV19,NA,TRBD1,TRBJ1-2
CASSQLRIRDRGDYGYTF,TGTGCCAGCAGCCAACTACGGATCCGAGACAGGGGAGACTATGGCTACACCTTC,TRBV4-2,NA,TRBD1,TRBJ1-2
CASSLVASGSGVTDTQYF,TGCGCCAGCAGCTTGGTAGCTAGCGGGAGCGGGGTTACAGATACGCAGTATTTT,TRBV5-1,NA,TRBD2,TRBJ2-3
CASSPGQEGTEAFF,TGCGCCAGCAGCCCCGGACAGGAGGGCACTGAAGCTTTCTTT,TRBV5-1,NA,TRBD1,TRBJ1-1
CAISPGQGNYGYTF,TGTGCCATCAGTCCGGGACAGGGCAACTATGGCTACACCTTC,TRBV10-3,NA,TRBD1,TRBJ1-2
CASSEAQDRNQPQHF,TGTGCCAGCAGTGAAGCGCAGGACAGGAATCAGCCCCAGCATTTT,TRBV2,NA,TRBD1,TRBJ1-5
CASSPQTTGTDQPQHF,TGTGCCAGCTCACCCCAAACGACAGGGACAGATCAGCCCCAGCATTTT,TRBV18,NA,TRBD1,TRBJ1-5
CASSLGWTSGQETQYF,TGTGCCAGCAGCTTGGGGTGGACTAGCGGCCAAGAGACCCAGTACTTC,TRBV5-6,NA,TRBD2,TRBJ2-5
CASGGLAGVSNEQFF,TGTGCCAGCGGGGGACTAGCGGGAGTAAGTAATGAGCAGTTCTTC,TRBV6-1,NA,TRBD2,TRBJ2-1
CASSILPQARYGYTF,TGTGCCAGTAGTATATTACCACAGGCCCGTTATGGCTACACCTTC,TRBV19,NA,NA,TRBJ1-2
CASSDRQGNTGELFF,TGTGCCAGCAGTGACCGACAGGGGAACACCGGGGAGCTGTTTTTT,TRBV6-1,NA,TRBD1,TRBJ2-2